The 27 T cell receptor beta chains below come from one sample, sequenced in a study of T cell responses to AZD1222 COVID-19 vaccine. The method was immunoSEQ multiplex PCR; TCRdb's version includes in-frame clones alone and lacks a portion of them. The sample records fewer than 300,000 clones, 85% to 95% being singletons. The sequencing here drew on peripheral blood, taken on day 0 of AZD1222 vaccination. These receptor sequences come from an adult in good health.

The rearrangement joins TRBV19 to TRBJ2-3; no clear D gene. Germline CDR1 LNHDA, CDR2 SQIVND (reference sequence). With 6 bases removed from V and 3 bases from J, the gap between germline ends came to 7 bases. The CDR3 runs 12 residues. The CDR3 spells CASSLSTDTQYF. The CDR3 DNA is TGTGCCAGTAGCCTCTCGACAGATACGCAGTATTTT. Together with reference TRBV19 and TRBJ2-3, the CDR3 gives the full variable domain: DGGITQSPKYLFRKEGQNVTLSCEQNLNHDAMYWYRQDPGQGLRLIYYSQIVNDFQKGDIAEGYSVSREKKESFPLTVTSAQKNPTAFYLCASSLSTDTQYFGPGTRLTVL.

The chain recombines TRBV5-1 with TRBJ2-3; 7 positions match TRBD1. The V segment lost 2 bases and the J segment 2 bases; nucleotides outside the gene matches: 5. CDR3 length: 15 residues. Germline V gives CDR1 SGHRS, CDR2 YFSETQ. The CDR3 loop reads CASSFTGVPTDTQYF. The DNA of the CDR3 is TGCGCCAGCAGCTTTACAGGGGTCCCCACAGATACGCAGTATTTT.

The CDR3 sequence: CASSQRLAGGRSTDTQYF. CDR3 bases: TGTGCCAGCAGTCAAAGACTAGCGGGGGGGCGGAGCACAGATACGCAGTATTTT. This rearrangement joins TRBV2 to TRBJ2-3; 14 bases are a match to TRBD2. The germline CDR1 and CDR2 sequences are SNHLY and FYNNEI. V lost 5 bases, J lost 0 bases, and 7 bases stayed unmatched. This CDR3 is built from 18 residues.

This clone appeared a single time. This rearrangement joins TRBV7-6 to TRBJ2-2, with 8 positions matching TRBD1. Germline V gives CDR1 SGHVS, CDR2 FNYEAQ. V trimming: 5 bases; J trimming: 0 bases; junction bases outside the gene matches: 2. The length of the CDR3 is 15 residues. The CDR3 protein is CASSLQGANTGELFF. CDR3 coding DNA: TGTGCCAGCAGCCTACAGGGGGCGAACACCGGGGAGCTGTTTTTT.

The genes are TRBV18 and TRBJ1-1; 7 bases match TRBD1. The CDR3 spans 13 residues. CDR1 KGHSH and CDR2 LQKENI come from the germline V gene. V gave up 3 bases and J gave up 3 bases; unmatched junction bases: 1. CDR3 coding DNA: TGTGCCAGCTCACCGACAGGGTACACTGAAGCTTTCTTT. Its translation is CASSPTGYTEAFF. Full variable domain (missing parts from reference TRBV18 and TRBJ1-1): NAGVMQNPRHLVRRRGQEARLRCSPMKGHSHVYWYRQLPEEGLKFMVYLQKENIIDESGMPKERFSAEFPKEGPSILRIQQVVRGDSAAYFCASSPTGYTEAFFGQGTRLTVV.

The chain uses TRBV7-2 and TRBJ1-5, with a possible D match to TRBD1 (6 bases). The CDR3 runs to 13 residues. Germline V gene data show CDR1 as SGHTA and CDR2 as FQGNSA. Trimming cost V 3 bases and J 4 bases, with 7 bases left between them. The CDR3 bases are TGTGCCAGCAGCTTTGGACAGAATCAGCCCCAGCATTTT. This encodes CASSFGQNQPQHF.

The chain uses TRBV9 and TRBJ1-4; 12 bases are a match to TRBD1. CDR3 length equals 14 residues. With V trimmed by 5 bases and J by 8 bases, 4 bases remained unmatched. Germline V lookup: CDR1 SGDLS, CDR2 YYNGEE. The CDR3 spells CASSAGTGGEKLFF. The CDR3 nucleotides read TGTGCCAGCAGTGCCGGGACAGGGGGCGAAAAACTGTTTTTT.

Details on this clone: Other nucleotide sequences from this sample produce the same CDR3. The rearrangement joins TRBV20-1 to TRBJ2-7; D is uncertain. The V end lost 5 bases, the J end lost 2 bases, and 7 bases lay between the germline ends. Per the germline V gene, CDR1 is DFQATT and CDR2 is SNEGSKA (reference sequence). This CDR3 has 11 residues. CDR3 bases: TGCAGTGCTTCGAAAGCCTACGAGCAGTACTTC. As protein: CSASKAYEQYF.

The chain has TRBV9 and TRBJ1-2; D remains unclear. The CDR3 is 12 residues long. V was pared by 0 bases and J by 7 bases, with 7 bases between. Looked up from germline, CDR1 is SGDLS and CDR2 is YYNGEE. Here the CDR3 DNA reads TGTGCCAGCAGCGTAGATGTGGGTGGCTACACCTTC. Its translation: CASSVDVGGYTF.

A word on this clone: One end of the junction varies from germline; a read error may be responsible. The V call is TRBV6-5, the J call TRBJ2-3, with D tentatively TRBD1 (7 bases). CDR1 is MNHEY, CDR2 SVGAGI, per germline. CDR3 length: 15 amino acids. The CDR3 region has the DNA TGTGCCAGCATCTCACCGGGAGAGGGGACAGATATGCAGTATTTT. Translation: CASISPGEGTDMQYF.

The chain recombines TRBV12-3 or TRBV12-4 with TRBJ1-5; D not certain. The CDR3 is 13 amino acids. Between the trimmed V and J ends, which lost 4 bases and 2 bases, there was a span of 6 bases. CDR3 amino acids: CASSWARNQPQHF. The CDR3 coding sequence is TGTGCCAGCAGTTGGGCCCGCAATCAGCCCCAGCATTTT.

The chain joins TRBV3-1 (or the pseudogene TRBV3-2) to TRBJ2-7, with D perhaps TRBD2 (6 bases). Germline V lookup: CDR1 LGHDT, CDR2 YNNKEL (reference sequence). The CDR3 has 15 amino acids. V lost 5 bases and J lost 0, with 14 bases in between. The CDR3 spells CASSTAGRSSYEQYF. CDR3 nucleotide sequence: TGTGCCAGCAGCACAGCGGGCCGAAGCTCCTACGAGCAGTACTTC.

V is TRBV5-5 and J is TRBJ2-7, with D possibly TRBD2 on 5 matching bases. Germline loops: CDR1 SGHKS, CDR2 YYEKEE (reference sequence). The CDR3 loop spans 11 amino acids. Between the trimmed V and J ends, which lost 4 bases and 3 bases, there was a span of 5 bases. As DNA, the CDR3 is TGTGCCAGCAGCCGGGACTACGAGCAGTACTTC. Translation gives CASSRDYEQYF.

This clone is a singleton in its sample. The chain combines TRBV3-1 (or the pseudogene TRBV3-2) with TRBJ1-2, with TRBD1 matching over 7 bases. Germline assignment: CDR1 LGHDT and CDR2 YNNKEL (reference sequence). J lost 4 bases, V lost 0 bases, and 5 bases had no gene match. The CDR3 contains 15 residues. In nucleotides, the CDR3 is TGTGCCAGCAGCCAAGAGCCGGGACAGAGCTATGGCTACACCTTC. This sequence encodes CASSQEPGQSYGYTF.

The gene calls are TRBV28 and TRBJ1-1; 7 nucleotides agree with TRBD1. CDR3 size: 13 residues. V was clipped by 6 bases and J by 5 bases; unmatched bases: 6. Germline V CDR1 and CDR2: MDHEN, SYDVKM. The CDR3 bases are TGTGCCAGCAGGAACAGGGGTGAGACTGAAGCTTTCTTT. As protein: CASRNRGETEAFF.

The chain employs TRBV7-2 and TRBJ1-1; D ambiguous. Germline V gene data show CDR1 as SGHTA and CDR2 as FQGNSA. V shed 5 bases and J shed 2 bases, with 12 bases lying between them. The length of the CDR3 is 14 residues. In DNA form, the CDR3 reads TGTGCCAGCAGCGCCTCCGGGGTAAACACTGAAGCTTTCTTT. Amino acid sequence: CASSASGVNTEAFF.

V usage is TRBV27 and J usage is TRBJ2-7; TRBD2 is a possible D gene (5 bases). The ends were cut back, 3 bases at V and 3 bases at J, with 6 bases in the middle. The germline V gene has CDR1 MNHEY and CDR2 SMNVEV (reference sequence). The CDR3 extends over 12 amino acids. CDR3 in amino acids: CASSFSGYEQYF. The CDR3 coding sequence is TGTGCCAGCAGTTTCAGCGGCTACGAGCAGTACTTC.

This clone was seen a few times. This chain uses TRBV5-1 with TRBJ1-4; D possibly corresponds to TRBD1 (5 bases). V lost 0 bases, J lost 6 bases, and 18 bases lay in between. The CDR3 loop spans 17 amino acids. Germline lookup yields CDR1 SGHRS and CDR2 YFSETQ. The CDR3 is CASSLAETGGIDEKLFF. The DNA of the CDR3 is TGCGCCAGCAGCTTGGCCGAAACGGGGGGTATCGATGAAAAACTGTTTTTT.

The table lists this clone with a few counts. The chain recombines TRBV6-5 with TRBJ2-3, with 13 positions matching TRBD2. V dropped 4 bases and J dropped 3; count of bases not matched to a gene: 4. The CDR3 is 16 amino acids. Looked up from germline, CDR1 is MNHEY and CDR2 is SVGAGI. As DNA, the CDR3 is TGTGCCAGCAGTTCGACTAGCGGGGGGATAACAGATACGCAGTATTTT. It encodes CASSSTSGGITDTQYF.

This chain links TRBV20-1 with TRBJ2-7, with D unresolved. The length of the CDR3 is 14 residues. V was clipped by 3 bases and J by 2 bases, with 14 bases between them. The germline gives CDR1 DFQATT, CDR2 SNEGSKA (reference sequence). The CDR3 reads CSASMDSRAYEQYF. The CDR3 DNA is TGCAGTGCTAGTATGGATTCGCGAGCCTACGAGCAGTACTTC.

The chain employs TRBV7-6 and TRBJ1-1; 7 bases are a match to TRBD1. The CDR3 length is 13 residues. The germline V gene encodes CDR1 SGHVS and CDR2 FNYEAQ. V lost 1 base to trimming and J lost 8 bases; unmatched junction nucleotides: 4. CDR3 sequence: CASSLGPTGEAFF. CDR3 sequence (DNA): TGTGCCAGCAGCTTAGGACCGACAGGGGAAGCTTTCTTT.

This chain joins TRBV27 and TRBJ2-2, with 9 bases identical to TRBD1. The ends lost 6 bases at V and 7 bases at J; junction bases unmatched: 9. The CDR3 is made up of 15 amino acids. CDR1 is MNHEY and CDR2 is SMNVEV in the germline V gene (reference sequence). The CDR3 DNA sequence: TGTGCCAGCAGAGACAGGGGGTCCCGGGGCGGGGAGCTGTTTTTT. Its protein product is CASRDRGSRGGELFF.

The chain combines TRBV2 with TRBJ2-1; 11 nucleotides line up with TRBD2. The V segment lost 0 bases and the J segment 8 bases; nucleotides outside the gene matches: 15. The length of the CDR3 is 19 residues. CDR1 is SNHLY, CDR2 FYNNEI, per germline. The CDR3 loop reads CASSEARQLAGDLHDEQFF. As DNA, the CDR3 is TGTGCCAGCAGTGAAGCTCGTCAACTAGCGGGGGACCTACATGATGAGCAGTTCTTC.

Points on this clone: This same CDR3 is encoded by further DNA sequences in the sample. This chain connects TRBV28 to TRBJ2-7; no definite D call. Germline CDR1 and CDR2: MDHEN and SYDVKM. V was trimmed by 2 bases and J by 2 bases, leaving 7 bases between them. This CDR3 is 13 amino acids long. CDR3 nucleotide sequence: TGTGCCAGCAGTTTAACTGGTCCCTACGAGCAGTACTTC. This codes for CASSLTGPYEQYF.

V is TRBV19 and J is TRBJ1-3; no clear D. V was shortened by 6 bases and J by 0 bases, with 9 bases between the two germline ends. This CDR3 has 14 amino acids. CDR1 is LNHDA, CDR2 SQIVND, per germline (reference sequence). The CDR3 is CASRKRSSGNTIYF. DNA for the CDR3: TGTGCCAGTAGGAAGAGGAGCTCTGGAAACACCATATATTTT. Combining the CDR3 with reference TRBV19 and TRBJ1-3 gives the whole variable domain DGGITQSPKYLFRKEGQNVTLSCEQNLNHDAMYWYRQDPGQGLRLIYYSQIVNDFQKGDIAEGYSVSREKKESFPLTVTSAQKNPTAFYLCASRKRSSGNTIYFGEGSWLTVV.

The chain couples TRBV14 to TRBJ2-7; D is uncertain. The germline V gene encodes CDR1 SGHDN and CDR2 FVKESK. The CDR3 is 12 residues long. V lost 4 bases and J 7 bases, leaving 11 bases between the germline ends. The CDR3 nucleotides are TGTGCCAGCAGCCCGACCCGGTTAGAGCAGTACTTC. Its translation: CASSPTRLEQYF.

The V gene is TRBV28, the J gene TRBJ1-2; 7 bases match TRBD1. CDR3 length equals 13 residues. V trimming: 3 bases; J trimming: 4 bases; junction bases outside the gene matches: 2. Germline CDR1 and CDR2: MDHEN and SYDVKM. The CDR3 sequence: CASSLTGLYGYTF. CDR3 sequence (DNA): TGTGCCAGCAGTTTGACAGGGCTCTATGGCTACACCTTC.